The present T cell receptor (beta chain) was sequenced within a study of blood T cells in healthy people across ages. Overall study results and limits: Estimates based on one million T cells were treated as lower bounds. There were more naive CD4+ cells and higher diversity in long-lived donors than in aged donors.

This clonotype was recorded many times. Its antigen remains unidentified. PCR was performed a second time for 7 to 11 cycles using a sample-barcoded 5' primer and a J-beta primer mix. Every sample gave at least 3 million paired-end reads containing CDR3. TCRdb reanalysed the 5' RACE reads using MiXCR and keeps one entry per CDR3 protein. The table records roughly 1.5 million distinct CDR3 sequences, about 45% of them present only once. The source material was blood. This TCR derives from a woman between 18 and 29 years old in good health.

The CDR3 loop reads CASSFRLETQYF. The CDR3, as DNA: TGTGCCAGCAGCTTCAGGCTGGAGACCCAGTACTTC. V is TRBV7-2 and J is TRBJ2-5; unclear D gene. From germline, CDR1 is SGHTA and CDR2 FQGNSA. V gave up 3 bases and J gave up 5 bases, with 7 bases separating them. The CDR3 has 12 amino acids.